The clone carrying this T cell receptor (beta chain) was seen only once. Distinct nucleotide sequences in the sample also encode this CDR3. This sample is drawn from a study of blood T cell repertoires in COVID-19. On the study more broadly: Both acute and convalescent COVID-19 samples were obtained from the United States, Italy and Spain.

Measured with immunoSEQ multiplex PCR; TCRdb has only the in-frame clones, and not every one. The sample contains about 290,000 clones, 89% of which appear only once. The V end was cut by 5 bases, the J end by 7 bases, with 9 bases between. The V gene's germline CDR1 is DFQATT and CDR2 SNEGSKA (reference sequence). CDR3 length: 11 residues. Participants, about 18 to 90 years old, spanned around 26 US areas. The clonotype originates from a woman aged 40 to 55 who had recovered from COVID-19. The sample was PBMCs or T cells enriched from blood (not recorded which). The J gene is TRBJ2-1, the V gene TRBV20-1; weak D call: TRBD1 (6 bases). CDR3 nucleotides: TGCAGTGCTCGAAGGGGGAATGAGCAGTTCTTC. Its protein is CSARRGNEQFF.